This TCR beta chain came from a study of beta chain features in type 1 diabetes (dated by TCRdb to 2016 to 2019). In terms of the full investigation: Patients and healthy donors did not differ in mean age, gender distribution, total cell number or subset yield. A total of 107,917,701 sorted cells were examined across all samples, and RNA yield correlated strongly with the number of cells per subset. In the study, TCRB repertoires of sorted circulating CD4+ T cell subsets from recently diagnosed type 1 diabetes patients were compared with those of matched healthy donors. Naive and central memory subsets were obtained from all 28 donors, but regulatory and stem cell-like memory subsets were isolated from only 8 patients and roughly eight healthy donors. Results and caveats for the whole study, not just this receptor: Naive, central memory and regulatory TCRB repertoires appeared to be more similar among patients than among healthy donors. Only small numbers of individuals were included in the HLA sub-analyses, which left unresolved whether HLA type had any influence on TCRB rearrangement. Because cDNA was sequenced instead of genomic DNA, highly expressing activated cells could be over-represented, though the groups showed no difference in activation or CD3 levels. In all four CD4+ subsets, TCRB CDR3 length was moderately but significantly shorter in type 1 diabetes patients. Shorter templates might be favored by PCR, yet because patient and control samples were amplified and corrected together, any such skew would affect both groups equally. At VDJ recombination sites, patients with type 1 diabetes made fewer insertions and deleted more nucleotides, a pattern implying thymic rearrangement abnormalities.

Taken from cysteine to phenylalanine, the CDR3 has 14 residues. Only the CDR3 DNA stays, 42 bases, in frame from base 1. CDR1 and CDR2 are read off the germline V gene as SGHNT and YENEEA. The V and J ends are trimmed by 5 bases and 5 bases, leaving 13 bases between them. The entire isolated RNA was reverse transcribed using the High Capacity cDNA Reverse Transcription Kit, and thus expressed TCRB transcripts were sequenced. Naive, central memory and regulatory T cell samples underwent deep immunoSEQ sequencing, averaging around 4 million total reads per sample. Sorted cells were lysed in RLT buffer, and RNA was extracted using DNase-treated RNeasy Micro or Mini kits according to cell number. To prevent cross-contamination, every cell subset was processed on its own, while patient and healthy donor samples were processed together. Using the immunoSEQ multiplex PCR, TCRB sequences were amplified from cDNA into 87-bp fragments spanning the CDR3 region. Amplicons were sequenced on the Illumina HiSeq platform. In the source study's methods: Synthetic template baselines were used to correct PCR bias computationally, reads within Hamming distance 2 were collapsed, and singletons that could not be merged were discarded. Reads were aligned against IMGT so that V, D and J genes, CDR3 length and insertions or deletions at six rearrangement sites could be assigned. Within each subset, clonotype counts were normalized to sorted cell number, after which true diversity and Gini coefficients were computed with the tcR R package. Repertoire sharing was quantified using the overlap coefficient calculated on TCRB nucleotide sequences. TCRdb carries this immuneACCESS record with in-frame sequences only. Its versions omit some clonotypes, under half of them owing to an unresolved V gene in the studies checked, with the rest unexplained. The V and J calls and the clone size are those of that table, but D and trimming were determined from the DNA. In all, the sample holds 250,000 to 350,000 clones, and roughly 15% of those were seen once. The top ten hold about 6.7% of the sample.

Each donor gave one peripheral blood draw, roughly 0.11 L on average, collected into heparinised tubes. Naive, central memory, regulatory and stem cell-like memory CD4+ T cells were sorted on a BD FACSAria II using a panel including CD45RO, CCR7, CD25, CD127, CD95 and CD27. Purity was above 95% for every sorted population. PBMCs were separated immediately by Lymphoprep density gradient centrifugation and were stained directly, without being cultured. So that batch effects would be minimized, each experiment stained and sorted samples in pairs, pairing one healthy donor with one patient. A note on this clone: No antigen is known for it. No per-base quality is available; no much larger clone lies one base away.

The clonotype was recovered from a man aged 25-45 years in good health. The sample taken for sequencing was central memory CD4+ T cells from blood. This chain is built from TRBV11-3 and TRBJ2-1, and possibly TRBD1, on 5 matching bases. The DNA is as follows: TGTGCCAGCAGCAAAGGGGCGGCCAACAATGAGCAGTTCTTC. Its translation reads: CASSKGAANNEQFF.